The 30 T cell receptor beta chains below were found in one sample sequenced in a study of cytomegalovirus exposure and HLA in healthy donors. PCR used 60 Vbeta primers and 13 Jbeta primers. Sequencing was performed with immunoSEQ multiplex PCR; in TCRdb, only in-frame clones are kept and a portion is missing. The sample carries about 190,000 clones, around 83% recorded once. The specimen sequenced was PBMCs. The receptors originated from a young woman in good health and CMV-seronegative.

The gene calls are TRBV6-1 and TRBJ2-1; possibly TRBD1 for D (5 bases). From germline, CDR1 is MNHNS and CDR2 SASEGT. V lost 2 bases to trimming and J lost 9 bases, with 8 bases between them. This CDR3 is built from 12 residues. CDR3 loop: CASSERQLEQFF. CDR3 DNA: TGTGCCAGCAGTGAAAGACAGCTTGAGCAGTTCTTC.

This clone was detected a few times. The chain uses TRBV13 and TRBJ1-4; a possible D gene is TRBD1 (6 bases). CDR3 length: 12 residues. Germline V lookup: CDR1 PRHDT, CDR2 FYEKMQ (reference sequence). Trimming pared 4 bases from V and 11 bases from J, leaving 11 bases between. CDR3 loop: CASSWQGPKLFF. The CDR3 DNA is TGTGCCAGCAGCTGGCAGGGGCCGAAACTGTTTTTT.

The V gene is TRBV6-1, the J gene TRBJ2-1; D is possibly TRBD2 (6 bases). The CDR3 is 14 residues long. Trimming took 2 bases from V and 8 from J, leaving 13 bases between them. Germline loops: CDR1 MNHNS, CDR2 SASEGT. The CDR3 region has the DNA TGTGCCAGCAGTGAACCGGGAGTAATCGATGAGCAGTTCTTC. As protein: CASSEPGVIDEQFF.

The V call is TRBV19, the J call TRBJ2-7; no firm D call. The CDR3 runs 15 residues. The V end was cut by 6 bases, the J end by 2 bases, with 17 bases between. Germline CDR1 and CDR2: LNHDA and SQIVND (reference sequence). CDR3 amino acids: CASSQTAAKAYEQYF. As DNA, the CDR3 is TGTGCCAGTAGCCAGACCGCGGCCAAAGCCTACGAGCAGTACTTC.

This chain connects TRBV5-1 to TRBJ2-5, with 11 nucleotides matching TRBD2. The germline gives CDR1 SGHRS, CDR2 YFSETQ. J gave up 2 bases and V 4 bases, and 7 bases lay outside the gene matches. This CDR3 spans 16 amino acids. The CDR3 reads CASSTLAGGDQETQYF. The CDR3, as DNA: TGCGCCAGCAGCACCCTAGCGGGGGGCGATCAAGAGACCCAGTACTTC.

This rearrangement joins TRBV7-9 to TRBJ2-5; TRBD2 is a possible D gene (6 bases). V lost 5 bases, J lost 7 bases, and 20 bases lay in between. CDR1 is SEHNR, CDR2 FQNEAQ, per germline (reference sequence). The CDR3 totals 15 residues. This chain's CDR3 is CASSLGSGTVRTQYF. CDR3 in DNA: TGTGCCAGCAGCCTAGGTTCCGGGACTGTCAGGACCCAGTACTTC.

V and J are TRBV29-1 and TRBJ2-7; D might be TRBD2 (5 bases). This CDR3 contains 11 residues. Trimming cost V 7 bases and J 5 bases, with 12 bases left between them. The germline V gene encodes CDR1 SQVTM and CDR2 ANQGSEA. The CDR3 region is CSAGERDEQYF. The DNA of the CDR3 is TGCAGCGCCGGTGAGAGGGACGAGCAGTACTTC.

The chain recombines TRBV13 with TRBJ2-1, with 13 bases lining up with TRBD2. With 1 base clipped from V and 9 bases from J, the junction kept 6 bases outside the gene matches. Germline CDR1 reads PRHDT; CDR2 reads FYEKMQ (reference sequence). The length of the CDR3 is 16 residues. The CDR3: CASSLAGLAGEGEQFF. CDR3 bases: TGTGCCAGCAGCTTAGCCGGACTAGCGGGGGAAGGTGAGCAGTTCTTC.

The CDR3 region has the DNA TGTGCCAGCAGCAAAGCCGGGACAGGGCTCTATAGCAATCAGCCCCAGCATTTT. Protein: CASSKAGTGLYSNQPQHF. The gene calls are TRBV21-1 and TRBJ1-5; TRBD1, the table's D call, lacks a check against the DNA. TRBV21-1 represents a pseudogene. This CDR3 comprises 18 residues.

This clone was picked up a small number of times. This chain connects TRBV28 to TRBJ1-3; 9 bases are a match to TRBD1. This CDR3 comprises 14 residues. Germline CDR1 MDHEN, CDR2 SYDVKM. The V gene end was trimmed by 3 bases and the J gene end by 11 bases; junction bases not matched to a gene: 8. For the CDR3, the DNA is TGTGCCAGCAGTTTGGACAGGGGTAGACTGCCCATATATTTT. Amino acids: CASSLDRGRLPIYF.

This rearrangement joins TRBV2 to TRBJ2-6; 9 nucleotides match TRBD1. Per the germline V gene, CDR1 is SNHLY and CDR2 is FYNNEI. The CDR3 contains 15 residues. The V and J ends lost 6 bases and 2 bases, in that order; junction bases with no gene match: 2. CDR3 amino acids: CASRRQGAGANVLTF. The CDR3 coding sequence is TGTGCCAGCAGACGACAGGGGGCTGGGGCCAACGTCCTGACTTTC. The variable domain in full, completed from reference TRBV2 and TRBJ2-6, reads EPEVTQTPSHQVTQMGQEVILRCVPISNHLYFYWYRQILGQKVEFLVSFYNNEISEKSEIFDDQFSVERPDGSNFTLKIRSTKLEDSAMYFCASRRQGAGANVLTFGAGSRLTVL.

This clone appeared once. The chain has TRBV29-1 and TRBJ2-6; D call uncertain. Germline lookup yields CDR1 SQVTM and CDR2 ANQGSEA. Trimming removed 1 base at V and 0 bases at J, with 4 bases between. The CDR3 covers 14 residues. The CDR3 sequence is CSVEVSSGANVLTF. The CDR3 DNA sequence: TGCAGCGTTGAAGTGAGCTCTGGGGCCAACGTCCTGACTTTC.

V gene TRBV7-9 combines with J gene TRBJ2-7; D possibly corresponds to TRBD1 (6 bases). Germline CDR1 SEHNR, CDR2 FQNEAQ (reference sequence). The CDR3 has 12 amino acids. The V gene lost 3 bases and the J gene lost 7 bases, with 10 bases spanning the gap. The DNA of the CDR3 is TGTGCCAGCAGCTTTTCAGGGGAGGAGCAGTACTTC. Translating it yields CASSFSGEEQYF.

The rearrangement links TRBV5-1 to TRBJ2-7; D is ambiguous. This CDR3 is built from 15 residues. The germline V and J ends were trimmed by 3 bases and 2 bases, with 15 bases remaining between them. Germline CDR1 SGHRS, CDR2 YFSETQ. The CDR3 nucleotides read TGCGCCAGCAGCTCCGGCCCCGGCGGCACCTACGAGCAGTACTTC. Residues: CASSSGPGGTYEQYF.

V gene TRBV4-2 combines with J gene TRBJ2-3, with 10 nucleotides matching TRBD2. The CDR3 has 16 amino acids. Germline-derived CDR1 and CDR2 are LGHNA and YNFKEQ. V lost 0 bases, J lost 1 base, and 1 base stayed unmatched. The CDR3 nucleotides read TGTGCCAGCAGCCAAGATAGCGGGGGGCGCACAGATACGCAGTATTTT. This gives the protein CASSQDSGGRTDTQYF.

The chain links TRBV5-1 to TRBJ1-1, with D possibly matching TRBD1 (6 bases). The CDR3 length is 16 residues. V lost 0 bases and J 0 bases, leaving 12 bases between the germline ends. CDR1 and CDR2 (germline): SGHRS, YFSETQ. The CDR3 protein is CASSLVTGLMNTEAFF. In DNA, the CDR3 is TGCGCCAGCAGCTTGGTGACAGGACTTATGAACACTGAAGCTTTCTTT.

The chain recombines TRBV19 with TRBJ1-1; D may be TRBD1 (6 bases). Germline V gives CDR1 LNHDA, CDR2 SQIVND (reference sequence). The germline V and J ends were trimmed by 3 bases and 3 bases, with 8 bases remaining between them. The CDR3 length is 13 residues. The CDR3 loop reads CASSMKGDTEAFF. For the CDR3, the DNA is TGTGCCAGTAGTATGAAGGGGGACACTGAAGCTTTCTTT.

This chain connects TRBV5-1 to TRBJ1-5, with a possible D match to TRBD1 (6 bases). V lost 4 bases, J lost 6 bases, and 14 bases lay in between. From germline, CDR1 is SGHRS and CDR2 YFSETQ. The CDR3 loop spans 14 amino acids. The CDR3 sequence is CASSPTGQSQPQHF. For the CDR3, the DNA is TGCGCCAGCAGCCCTACGGGACAAAGTCAGCCCCAGCATTTT.

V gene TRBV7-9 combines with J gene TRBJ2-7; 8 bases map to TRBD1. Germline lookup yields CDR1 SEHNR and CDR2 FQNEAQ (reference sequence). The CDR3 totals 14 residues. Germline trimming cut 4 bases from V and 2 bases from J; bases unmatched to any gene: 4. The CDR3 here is CASSYRTGTYEQYF. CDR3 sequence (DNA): TGTGCCAGCAGCTACAGGACAGGGACCTACGAGCAGTACTTC.

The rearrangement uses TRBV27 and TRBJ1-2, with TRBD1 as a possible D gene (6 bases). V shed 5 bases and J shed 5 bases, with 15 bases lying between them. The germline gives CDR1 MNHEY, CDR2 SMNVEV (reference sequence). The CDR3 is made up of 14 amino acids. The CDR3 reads CASSPLTGGYGYTF. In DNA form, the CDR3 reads TGTGCCAGCAGTCCTTTGACAGGCGGGTATGGCTACACCTTC.

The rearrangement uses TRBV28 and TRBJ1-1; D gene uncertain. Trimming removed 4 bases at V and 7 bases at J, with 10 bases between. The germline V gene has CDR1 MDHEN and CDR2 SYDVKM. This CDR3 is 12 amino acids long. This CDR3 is CASSSGPREAFF. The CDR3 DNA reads TGTGCCAGCAGTTCTGGGCCTCGTGAAGCTTTCTTT.

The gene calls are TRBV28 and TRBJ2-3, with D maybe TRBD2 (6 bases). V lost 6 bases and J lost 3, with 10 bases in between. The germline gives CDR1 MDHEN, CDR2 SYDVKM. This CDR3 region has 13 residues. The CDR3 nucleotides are TGTGCCAGCAGCGGGAGTCGTACAGATACGCAGTATTTT. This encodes CASSGSRTDTQYF.

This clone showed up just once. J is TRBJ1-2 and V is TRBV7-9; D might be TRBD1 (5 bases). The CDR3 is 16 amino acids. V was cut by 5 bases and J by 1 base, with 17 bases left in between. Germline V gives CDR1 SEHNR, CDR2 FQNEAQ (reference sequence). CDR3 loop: CASSHTKATVNYGYTF. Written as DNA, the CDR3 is TGTGCCAGCAGCCATACCAAGGCGACAGTTAACTATGGCTACACCTTC.

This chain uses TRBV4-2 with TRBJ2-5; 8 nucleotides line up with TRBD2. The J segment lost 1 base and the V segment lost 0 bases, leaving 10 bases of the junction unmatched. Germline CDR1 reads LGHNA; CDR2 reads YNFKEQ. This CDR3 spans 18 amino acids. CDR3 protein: CASSQEAGSGGLQETQYF. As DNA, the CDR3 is TGTGCCAGCAGCCAAGAGGCGGGCAGCGGGGGACTCCAAGAGACCCAGTACTTC.

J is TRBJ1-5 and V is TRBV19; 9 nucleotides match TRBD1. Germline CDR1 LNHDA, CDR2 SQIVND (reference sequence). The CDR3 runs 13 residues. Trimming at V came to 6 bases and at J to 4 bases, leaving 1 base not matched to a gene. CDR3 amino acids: CASRGQGNQPQHF. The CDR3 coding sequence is TGTGCCAGTAGAGGACAGGGGAATCAGCCCCAGCATTTT.

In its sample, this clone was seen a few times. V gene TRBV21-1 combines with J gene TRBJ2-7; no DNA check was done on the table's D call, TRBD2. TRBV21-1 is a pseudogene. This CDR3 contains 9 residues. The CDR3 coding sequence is TGTGCCAACTTGTCCGAGCAGTACTTC. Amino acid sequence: CANLSEQYF.

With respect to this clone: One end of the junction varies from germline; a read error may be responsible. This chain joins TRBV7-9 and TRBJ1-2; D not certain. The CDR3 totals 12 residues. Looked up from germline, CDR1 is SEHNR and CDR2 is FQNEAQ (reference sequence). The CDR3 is CAGSFQSGGYTF. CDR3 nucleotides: TGTGCCGGCAGCTTCCAGTCGGGGGGCTACACCTTC.

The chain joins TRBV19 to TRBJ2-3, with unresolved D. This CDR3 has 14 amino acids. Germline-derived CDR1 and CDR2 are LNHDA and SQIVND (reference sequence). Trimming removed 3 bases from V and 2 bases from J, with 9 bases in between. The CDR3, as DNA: TGTGCCAGTAGTATTTGGGCCAACACAGATACGCAGTATTTT. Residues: CASSIWANTDTQYF.

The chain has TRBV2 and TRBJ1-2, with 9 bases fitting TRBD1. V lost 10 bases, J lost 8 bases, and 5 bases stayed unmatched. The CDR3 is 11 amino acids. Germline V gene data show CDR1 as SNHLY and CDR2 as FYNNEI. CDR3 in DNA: TGTGCCAACGGGACAGGGTGCGGCTACACCTTC. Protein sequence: CANGTGCGYTF.

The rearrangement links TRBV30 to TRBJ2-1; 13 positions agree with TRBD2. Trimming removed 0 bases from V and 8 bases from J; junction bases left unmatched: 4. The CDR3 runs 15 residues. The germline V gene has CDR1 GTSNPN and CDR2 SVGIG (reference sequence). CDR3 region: CAWSVGLAGVDEQFF. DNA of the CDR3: TGTGCCTGGAGTGTCGGACTAGCGGGAGTCGATGAGCAGTTCTTC.